This T cell receptor beta chain originates from a study of radiotherapy plus CTLA-4 blockade in lung cancer (dated 2018 in TCRdb). Notes on the research overall: Among the enrolled patients, about 19% had an objective response, and 31% reached disease control. The full study reports these points: After treatment with radiotherapy and ipilimumab, TCR clones that originated in tumors expanded in peripheral blood. Increased serum interferon-beta after radiation, together with early dynamic changes in blood T cell clones, were reported to be the strongest predictors of response.

On this clone: Its antigen is not yet known. There are no base qualities to consult, and no much larger clone falls within one base.

The library was built by means of the immunoSEQ multiplex PCR assay. TCRdb carries this immuneACCESS record with in-frame sequences only. Its versions omit some clonotypes, under half of them owing to an unresolved V gene in the studies checked, with the rest unexplained. The sample includes 50,000 to 65,000 clones, with 65% to 80% observed a single time. The ten largest clones take up roughly 2.4% of the sample. Focal radiation therapy combined with CTLA-4 blockade (ipilimumab) was tested in patients with chemo-refractory metastatic non-small-cell lung cancer. Looking up the germline V gene (reference sequence) yields CDR1 MNHEY and CDR2 SMNVEV. Reading from cysteine to phenylalanine, the CDR3 counts 15 amino acids. Only the CDR3 part of the read is kept: 45 bases, read in frame from the first base. The V end gives up 5 bases and the J end 4 bases, leaving 10 bases in the junction not matched to a gene.

The chain is assembled from TRBV27 and TRBJ1-1, with 7 bases matching TRBD1. The clonotype was recovered from a human donor with non-small cell lung cancer whose response to radiotherapy plus ipilimumab could not be evaluated. The material was peripheral blood, obtained from a patient treated with radiotherapy plus ipilimumab. The DNA sequence is TGTGCCAGCAGTATTTCGACAGGGCATGGCACTGAAGCTTTCTTT. Translated, this gives CASSISTGHGTEAFF.